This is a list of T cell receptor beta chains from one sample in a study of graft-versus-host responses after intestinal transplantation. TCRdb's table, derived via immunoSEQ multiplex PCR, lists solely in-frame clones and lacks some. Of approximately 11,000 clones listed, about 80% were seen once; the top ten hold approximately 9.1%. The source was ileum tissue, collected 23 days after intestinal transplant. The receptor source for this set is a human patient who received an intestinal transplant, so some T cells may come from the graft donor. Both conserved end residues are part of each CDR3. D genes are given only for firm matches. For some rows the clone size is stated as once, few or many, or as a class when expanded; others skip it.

cdr3_aa: CASSPTPSGGYNEQFF; cdr3_nt: TGTGCCAGCAGCCCGACCCCTAGCGGGGGTTACAATGAGCAGTTCTTC; j_call: TRBJ2-1; d_call: TRBD2; v_call: TRBV4-2; clone_size: .
cdr3_aa: CASSITLRNEQFF; cdr3_nt: TGTGCCAGTAGTATAACCCTCCGGAATGAGCAGTTCTTC; j_call: TRBJ2-1; d_call: .; v_call: TRBV19; clone_size: .
cdr3_aa: CSVADRHYNEQFF; cdr3_nt: TGCAGCGTTGCTGACAGACACTACAATGAGCAGTTCTTC; j_call: TRBJ2-1; d_call: .; v_call: TRBV29-1; clone_size: .
cdr3_aa: CASSLVGDYGYTF; cdr3_nt: TGTGCCAGCAGCTTAGTAGGGGACTATGGCTACACCTTC; j_call: TRBJ1-2; d_call: .; v_call: TRBV11-1; clone_size: .
cdr3_aa: CASSQGYRGSLYGYTF; cdr3_nt: TGCGCCAGCAGCCAAGGTTACAGGGGTTCCCTCTATGGCTACACCTTC; j_call: TRBJ1-2; d_call: TRBD1; v_call: TRBV4-1; clone_size: .
cdr3_aa: CASSLGASTDTQYF; cdr3_nt: TGTGCCAGCAGCTTGGGGGCGAGCACAGATACGCAGTATTTT; j_call: TRBJ2-3; d_call: .; v_call: TRBV5-6; clone_size: few
cdr3_aa: CASSGWGAPGGRGNSYEQYF; cdr3_nt: TGTGCCAGCAGCGGTTGGGGTGCGCCAGGGGGTAGAGGCAACTCCTACGAGCAGTACTTC; j_call: TRBJ2-7; d_call: TRBD1; v_call: TRBV9; clone_size: few
cdr3_aa: CASRLTGATYEQYF; cdr3_nt: TGTGCCAGCAGGTTGACGGGAGCTACCTACGAGCAGTACTTC; j_call: TRBJ2-7; d_call: .; v_call: TRBV6-1; clone_size: .
cdr3_aa: CASNRGGSYNEQFF; cdr3_nt: TGCGCCAGCAACAGAGGGGGCTCCTACAATGAGCAGTTCTTC; j_call: TRBJ2-1; d_call: .; v_call: TRBV10-1; clone_size: .
cdr3_aa: CASSDQAKGYGYTF; cdr3_nt: TGTGCCAGCAGCGATCAGGCGAAGGGCTATGGCTACACCTTC; j_call: TRBJ1-2; d_call: .; v_call: TRBV9; clone_size: .
cdr3_aa: CASSQSLATSYNEQFF; cdr3_nt: TGCGCCAGCAGCCAGTCCCTAGCTACCTCCTACAATGAGCAGTTCTTC; j_call: TRBJ2-1; d_call: .; v_call: TRBV4-1; clone_size: .
cdr3_aa: CASSLPPTSSEQYF; cdr3_nt: TGTGCCAGCAGTTTACCTCCTACTAGCTCCGAGCAGTACTTC; j_call: TRBJ2-7; d_call: .; v_call: TRBV28; clone_size: .
cdr3_aa: CASSPGPRDTEAFF; cdr3_nt: TGTGCCAGCAGCCCGGGACCCAGGGATACTGAAGCTTTCTTT; j_call: TRBJ1-1; d_call: .; v_call: TRBV4-2; clone_size: .
cdr3_aa: CASSGFIRTGRNTEAFF; cdr3_nt: TGCGCCAGCAGTGGGTTCATTCGGACAGGTCGAAACACTGAAGCTTTCTTT; j_call: TRBJ1-1; d_call: TRBD1; v_call: TRBV10-2; clone_size: .
cdr3_aa: CASSLISGIEQTEAFF; cdr3_nt: TGTGCCAGCTCACTAATTTCAGGGATAGAACAAACTGAAGCTTTCTTT; j_call: TRBJ1-1; d_call: .; v_call: TRBV18; clone_size: .
cdr3_aa: CASSQGVGQGATNEKLFF; cdr3_nt: TGCGCCAGCAGCCAGGGAGTAGGACAGGGGGCCACTAATGAAAAACTGTTTTTT; j_call: TRBJ1-4; d_call: TRBD1; v_call: TRBV4-1; clone_size: .
cdr3_aa: CASGQGATVGNTIYF; cdr3_nt: TGTGCCAGCGGTCAGGGGGCAACTGTTGGAAACACCATATATTTT; j_call: TRBJ1-3; d_call: TRBD1; v_call: TRBV7-9; clone_size: .
cdr3_aa: CASSNPADEQYF; cdr3_nt: TGTGCCAGCAGTAACCCGGCCGACGAGCAGTACTTC; j_call: TRBJ2-7; d_call: .; v_call: TRBV28; clone_size: .
cdr3_aa: CASSLVTNTEAFF; cdr3_nt: TGTGCCAGCAGCTTAGTCACGAACACTGAAGCTTTCTTT; j_call: TRBJ1-1; d_call: .; v_call: TRBV5-5; clone_size: .
cdr3_aa: CASSPRRTDTQYF; cdr3_nt: TGTGCCAGCAGCCCCCGGCGGACAGATACGCAGTATTTT; j_call: TRBJ2-3; d_call: .; v_call: TRBV9; clone_size: .
cdr3_aa: CSAGPETGALDTQYF; cdr3_nt: TGCAGCGCCGGCCCTGAGACAGGAGCTTTGGATACGCAGTATTTT; j_call: TRBJ2-3; d_call: .; v_call: TRBV29-1; clone_size: .
cdr3_aa: CASSFTGVNTEAFF; cdr3_nt: TGTGCCAGCAGTTTCACAGGGGTGAACACTGAAGCTTTCTTT; j_call: TRBJ1-1; d_call: TRBD1; v_call: TRBV6-5; clone_size: .
cdr3_aa: CASSLIRGGGAFF; cdr3_nt: TGTGCCAGCAGTTTAATCCGGGGCGGAGGGGCTTTCTTT; j_call: TRBJ1-1; d_call: .; v_call: TRBV28; clone_size: .
cdr3_aa: CASSFQGEQYF; cdr3_nt: TGTGCCAGCAGCTTCCAGGGGGAGCAGTACTTC; j_call: TRBJ2-7; d_call: .; v_call: TRBV7-9; clone_size: once
cdr3_aa: CASRVRRSAEAFF; cdr3_nt: TGTGCCAGTAGGGTTCGTCGGTCTGCTGAAGCTTTCTTT; j_call: TRBJ1-1; d_call: .; v_call: TRBV19; clone_size: .
cdr3_aa: CASSTDQGVTYGYTF; cdr3_nt: TGTGCCAGCAGTACCGATCAAGGGGTCACCTATGGCTACACCTTC; j_call: TRBJ1-2; d_call: .; v_call: TRBV6-5; clone_size: .
cdr3_aa: CASSQFTGGTEAFF; cdr3_nt: TGTGCCAGCAGCCAATTTACAGGGGGCACTGAAGCTTTCTTT; j_call: TRBJ1-1; d_call: TRBD1; v_call: TRBV4-2; clone_size: .
cdr3_aa: CASRLGGVVNEQYF; cdr3_nt: TGTGCAAGTCGCCTAGGGGGAGTGGTCAACGAGCAGTACTTC; j_call: TRBJ2-7; d_call: .; v_call: TRBV12-2; clone_size: .
cdr3_aa: CATNRRVTSGSYNEQFF; cdr3_nt: TGTGCCACCAACCGAAGGGTTACTAGCGGCTCCTACAATGAGCAGTTCTTC; j_call: TRBJ2-1; d_call: TRBD2; v_call: TRBV2; clone_size: .
cdr3_aa: CASSLYGTVEAFF; cdr3_nt: TGCGCCAGCAGCTTGTACGGGACAGTTGAAGCTTTCTTT; j_call: TRBJ1-1; d_call: TRBD1; v_call: TRBV5-1; clone_size: large
cdr3_aa: CASSYSRSYNEQFF; cdr3_nt: TGTGCCAGCAGTTACTCGAGAAGCTACAATGAGCAGTTCTTC; j_call: TRBJ2-1; d_call: .; v_call: TRBV6-5; clone_size: .
cdr3_aa: CASSLDVAGPRYGYTF; cdr3_nt: TGTGCCAGCAGCTTAGATGTGGCAGGCCCCCGCTATGGCTACACCTTC; j_call: TRBJ1-2; d_call: .; v_call: TRBV7-2; clone_size: .
cdr3_aa: CASSRQNTEAFF; cdr3_nt: TGTGCCAGCAGTAGACAGAACACTGAAGCTTTCTTT; j_call: TRBJ1-1; d_call: .; v_call: TRBV6-6; clone_size: few
cdr3_aa: CASSEVRNTEAFF; cdr3_nt: TGTGCCAGCAGTGAAGTAAGGAACACTGAAGCTTTCTTT; j_call: TRBJ1-1; d_call: .; v_call: TRBV2; clone_size: few
cdr3_aa: CASTAGQGNGYTF; cdr3_nt: TGTGCCAGCACCGCGGGACAGGGAAATGGCTACACCTTC; j_call: TRBJ1-2; d_call: TRBD1; v_call: TRBV28; clone_size: .
cdr3_aa: CASSLTTASYEQYF; cdr3_nt: TGTGCCAGCAGCCTGACGACAGCCTCCTACGAGCAGTACTTC; j_call: TRBJ2-7; d_call: .; v_call: TRBV7-4; clone_size: few
cdr3_aa: CASSLDGTVYSNQPQHF; cdr3_nt: TGTGCCAGCAGCTTAGACGGGACAGTTTATAGCAATCAGCCCCAGCATTTT; j_call: TRBJ1-5; d_call: TRBD1; v_call: TRBV7-2; clone_size: .
cdr3_aa: CASSSGTGGDQPQHF; cdr3_nt: TGTGCCAGCAGTTCCGGGACAGGGGGCGATCAGCCCCAGCATTTT; j_call: TRBJ1-5; d_call: TRBD1; v_call: TRBV6-1; clone_size: once
cdr3_aa: CASSFFGGAADIGNTIYF; cdr3_nt: TGTGCCAGCAGCTTTTTTGGCGGGGCGGCGGATATTGGAAACACCATATATTTT; j_call: TRBJ1-3; d_call: .; v_call: TRBV5-5; clone_size: .
cdr3_aa: CASSFGPSYEQYF; cdr3_nt: TGTGCCAGCAGTTTTGGTCCTTCCTACGAGCAGTACTTC; j_call: TRBJ2-7; d_call: .; v_call: TRBV27; clone_size: .
cdr3_aa: CASSTTVSSYNEQFF; cdr3_nt: TGTGCCAGCAGCACCACGGTTAGCTCCTACAATGAGCAGTTCTTC; j_call: TRBJ2-1; d_call: .; v_call: TRBV7-9; clone_size: .
cdr3_aa: CASRGVKGESYEQYF; cdr3_nt: TGTGCCAGCAGGGGTGTCAAGGGCGAGTCCTACGAGCAGTACTTC; j_call: TRBJ2-7; d_call: .; v_call: TRBV6-6; clone_size: once
cdr3_aa: CASSPFSNQPQHF; cdr3_nt: TGCGCCAGCAGCCCCTTCAGCAATCAGCCCCAGCATTTT; j_call: TRBJ1-5; d_call: .; v_call: TRBV4-3; clone_size: .
cdr3_aa: CAWSVHTGEQYF; cdr3_nt: TGTGCCTGGAGTGTACACACAGGGGAGCAGTACTTC; j_call: TRBJ2-7; d_call: .; v_call: TRBV30; clone_size: .
cdr3_aa: CASSLRQGGSPLHF; cdr3_nt: TGTGCCAGCAGCCTCAGACAGGGAGGTTCACCCCTCCACTTT; j_call: TRBJ1-6; d_call: TRBD1; v_call: TRBV14; clone_size: .
cdr3_aa: CASSLSAGVLYNEQFF; cdr3_nt: TGTGCCAGCAGTTTATCGGCGGGAGTTCTGTACAATGAGCAGTTCTTC; j_call: TRBJ2-1; d_call: TRBD2; v_call: TRBV27; clone_size: .
cdr3_aa: CASSLPGGSPKRGTYNEQFF; cdr3_nt: TGCGCCAGCAGCTTACCGGGCGGGAGTCCGAAGCGGGGGACCTACAATGAGCAGTTCTTC; j_call: TRBJ2-1; d_call: TRBD2; v_call: TRBV5-1; clone_size: .
cdr3_aa: CASSLRFYGYTF; cdr3_nt: TGTGCCAGCAGTTTAAGATTCTATGGCTACACCTTC; j_call: TRBJ1-2; d_call: .; v_call: TRBV28; clone_size: .
cdr3_aa: CASSIRTAYEQYF; cdr3_nt: TGTGCCAGTAGTATCCGGACAGCCTACGAGCAGTACTTC; j_call: TRBJ2-7; d_call: .; v_call: TRBV19; clone_size: few
cdr3_aa: CASSVNRDYLQETQYF; cdr3_nt: TGTGCCAGCAGCGTAAACCGGGACTACCTCCAAGAGACCCAGTACTTC; j_call: TRBJ2-5; d_call: TRBD2; v_call: TRBV9; clone_size: .
cdr3_aa: CASSSKRESDEQYF; cdr3_nt: TGTGCCAGCAGCTCCAAGCGGGAGTCTGACGAGCAGTACTTC; j_call: TRBJ2-7; d_call: TRBD2; v_call: TRBV7-6; clone_size: few
cdr3_aa: CASSLFPNNGNYGYTF; cdr3_nt: TGTGCCAGCAGCTTATTCCCCAACAACGGGAACTATGGCTACACCTTC; j_call: TRBJ1-2; d_call: .; v_call: TRBV7-9; clone_size: .
cdr3_aa: CASSLFQGQTVYEQYF; cdr3_nt: TGTGCCAGCAGTTTATTCCAGGGCCAAACGGTCTACGAGCAGTACTTC; j_call: TRBJ2-7; d_call: .; v_call: TRBV28; clone_size: large
cdr3_aa: CASSPRGATNEKLFF; cdr3_nt: TGCGCCAGCAGCCCCCGGGGGGCAACTAATGAAAAACTGTTTTTT; j_call: TRBJ1-4; d_call: .; v_call: TRBV4-3; clone_size: few
cdr3_aa: CASSQGGSGANVLTF; cdr3_nt: TGCGCCAGCAGCCAAGGGGGCTCTGGGGCCAACGTCCTGACTTTC; j_call: TRBJ2-6; d_call: .; v_call: TRBV4-3; clone_size: .
cdr3_aa: CASSLAPGDPSYEQYF; cdr3_nt: TGCGCCAGCAGCCTAGCCCCAGGGGACCCCTCCTACGAGCAGTACTTC; j_call: TRBJ2-7; d_call: .; v_call: TRBV4-1; clone_size: .
cdr3_aa: CASSLFGQNYGYTF; cdr3_nt: TGTGCCAGCAGTTTATTTGGACAAAACTATGGCTACACCTTC; j_call: TRBJ1-2; d_call: .; v_call: TRBV27; clone_size: .
cdr3_aa: CASSARGSYEQYF; cdr3_nt: TGTGCCAGCAGCGCACGGGGCTCCTACGAGCAGTACTTC; j_call: TRBJ2-7; d_call: .; v_call: TRBV13; clone_size: .
cdr3_aa: CASSLRPSGIYNEQFF; cdr3_nt: TGTGCCAGCAGCCTACGTCCTAGCGGAATCTACAATGAGCAGTTCTTC; j_call: TRBJ2-1; d_call: TRBD2; v_call: TRBV11-1; clone_size: .